This T cell receptor (beta chain) was captured by sequencing in a study of blood T cell repertoires in COVID-19. This clone turned up a few times. The cohort comprised adults aged roughly 18 to 100 years residing in approximately 25 US areas. Recovered status applied to Cohort 3 donors who had two consecutive negative PCRs. It also applied to those with clearance or with symptom resolution. The data were produced by immunoSEQ multiplex PCR, yet TCRdb's version contains in-frame clones alone and is incomplete. The profile covers about 500,000 clones, with about nine tenths appearing a single time and 0.7% taken by the ten largest. Per germline, CDR1 SNHLY and CDR2 FYNNEI. V was shortened by 5 bases and J by 2 bases, with 17 bases between the two germline ends. CDR3 length: 16 amino acids.

The clonotype originates from a woman between 18 and 29 years old who had recovered from COVID-19. Material: PBMCs or T cells enriched from blood (not recorded which). The chain combines TRBV2 with TRBJ2-3; perhaps TRBD2 as D (5 bases). The CDR3 loop reads CASSKPPLALTDTQYF. As DNA, the CDR3 is TGTGCCAGCAGTAAACCGCCTCTAGCTCTCACAGATACGCAGTATTTT.